This T cell receptor beta chain was observed in a study of T cell changes during pregnancy in multiple sclerosis. Data came from immunoSEQ multiplex PCR; TCRdb stores just in-frame clones and leaves some out. The table shows 50,000 to 60,000 clones, with about 90% occurring only once. This CDR3 contains 17 residues. Between the trimmed V and J ends, which lost 0 bases and 3 bases, there was a span of 15 bases. Germline-derived CDR1 and CDR2 are SGHRS and YFSETQ. The sample consisted of CD4+ T cells from peripheral blood mononuclear cells, taken after pregnancy. The receptor comes from a female donor in good health, enrolled as a control in a pregnancy study. This chain links TRBV5-1 with TRBJ2-2; D gene ambiguous. CDR3 sequence (DNA): TGCGCCAGCAGCTTGGTCGTGGTCGCGGCGGACACCGGGGAGCTGTTTTTT. Translated, it gives CASSLVVVAADTGELFF.